This TCR beta chain was profiled in a study of CD8+ T cells in alopecia areata. Study-level background: By percentage of affected scalp area, the severity of treated patients was scored.

Treatment noted: oral pan-JAK inhibitor, 5-10 mg twice daily. Researchers gathered lesional scalp punch biopsies and peripheral blood from patients with alopecia areata. Reverse transcription of extracted RNA yielded cDNA, which provided the sequencing template. TCRdb's table, derived via immunoSEQ multiplex PCR, lists solely in-frame clones and lacks some. The table has approximately 200,000 clones, around 56% seen once. Germline lookup yields CDR1 SGHDT and CDR2 YYEEEE. This CDR3 contains 14 residues. Trimming removed 4 bases at V and 4 bases at J, with 11 bases between. The chain joins TRBV5-6 to TRBJ2-2; a weak D match, TRBD1 (5 bases). The sample here was CD4+ T cells sorted from blood, taken at week 4, from a patient treated with tofacitinib. The sequence came from a human donor with alopecia areata. The CDR3 DNA sequence: TGTGCCAGCAGCGGACATGATACCACCGGGGAGCTGTTTTTT. It is translated as CASSGHDTTGELFF.